These 5 T cell receptor beta chains share one sample of origin, sequenced in a study of shared clonotypes between healthy human individuals. Some clones are missing from TCRdb's copy, which holds only in-frame ones; the method was immunoSEQ multiplex PCR. The profile shows 2 million to 2.5 million clones, approximately 95% of them singletons. Sequenced sample: naive CD4+ T cells from PBMCs. This sample's subset: CD45RA+ positively selected. These receptors all come from a man between 18 and 29 years old in good health. Some clones in this sample may be carry-over from other donors' samples.

The chain links TRBV5-4 to TRBJ2-7; 8 bases align to TRBD2. The ends lost 4 bases at V and 7 bases at J; junction bases unmatched: 13. Germline CDR1 is SGHNT and CDR2 is YYREEE (reference sequence). The CDR3 runs to 15 residues. CDR3 protein: CASSPLRGGGSEQYF. The CDR3 nucleotides read TGTGCCAGCAGCCCATTGCGGGGCGGGGGGTCGGAGCAGTACTTC.

V and J are TRBV6-6 and TRBJ1-1; a possible D gene is TRBD1 (6 bases). CDR1 is MNHNY, CDR2 SVGAGI, per germline (reference sequence). V lost 6 bases to trimming and J lost 1 base, with 12 bases between them. The CDR3 extends over 14 amino acids. The CDR3 protein is CASSSGHTNTEAFF. CDR3 bases: TGTGCCAGCAGCTCGGGACACACGAACACTGAAGCTTTCTTT.

The rearrangement uses TRBV4-3 and TRBJ2-2, with TRBD2 matching over 7 bases. Germline V gene data show CDR1 as LGHNA and CDR2 as YSLEER. This CDR3 region has 18 residues. J gave up 7 bases and V 3 bases, and 17 bases lay outside the gene matches. CDR3 in amino acids: CASSQGRAGAIGVGELFF. The CDR3 DNA reads TGCGCCAGCAGCCAGGGTCGGGCGGGAGCTATTGGTGTCGGGGAGCTGTTTTTT.

V usage is TRBV7-9 and J usage is TRBJ2-7, with 13 positions matching TRBD2. CDR1 and CDR2 from the germline V gene are SEHNR and FQNEAQ (reference sequence). This CDR3 has 16 amino acids. Trimming took 3 bases from V and 2 from J; bases not matched to a gene: 4. DNA of the CDR3: TGTGCCAGCAGCTTTAGGACTAGCGGGAGCCCCTACGAGCAGTACTTC. As protein: CASSFRTSGSPYEQYF. The full variable domain, in which reference TRBV7-9 and TRBJ2-7 provide the parts outside the CDR3, is DTGVSQNPRHKITKRGQNVTFRCDPISEHNRLYWYRQTLGQGPEFLTYFQNEAQLEKSRLLSDRFSAERPKGSFSTLEIQRTEQGDSAMYLCASSFRTSGSPYEQYFGPGTRLTVT.

For this clone: This specimen includes other DNA sequences encoding the same CDR3. The rearrangement links TRBV6-1 to TRBJ1-2, with unresolved D. Trimming left V 2 bases short and J 2 bases short, with 9 bases between. This CDR3 contains 14 residues. CDR1 and CDR2 from the germline V gene are MNHNS and SASEGT. CDR3 in amino acids: CASSESGRNYGYTF. The CDR3 DNA follows: TGTGCCAGCAGTGAATCGGGCAGAAACTATGGCTACACCTTC.